Only one count was recorded for the clone carrying this TCR beta chain. The length of the CDR3 is 15 residues. V shed 6 bases, J shed 8 bases, and the junction held 10 bases outside the gene matches. Per the germline V gene, CDR1 is SGHTA and CDR2 is FQGTGA. This entry is derived from a study of blood T cell repertoires in COVID-19. Study as a whole: The analysed material was cDNA or gDNA that came from T cells, B-cell-depleted T cells, or PBMCs.

In the study's own analysis: The authors estimated nucleated cell counts from reference gene primer amplification. Measured with immunoSEQ multiplex PCR; TCRdb has only the in-frame clones, and not every one. V and J calls and clone size come straight from that table; D and trimming were deduced from the DNA. The repertoire consists of 150,000 to 200,000 clones, with around 82% occurring once and the leading ten covering roughly 3%. Source material: peripheral blood. The V and J genes are TRBV7-3 and TRBJ2-1; 10 bases are a match to TRBD2. This TCR derives from a human donor with acute or convalescent COVID-19. The donor label of this sample is uncertain. Written as DNA, the CDR3 is TGTGCCAGCAGTACGTCTAGCGGGGGTCCCGATGAGCAGTTCTTC. Amino acid sequence: CASSTSSGGPDEQFF.